This is a list of T cell receptor beta chains from one sample in a study of blood T cell repertoires in COVID-19. The assay was immunoSEQ multiplex PCR, and TCRdb's table has in-frame clones only and misses some. The sample lists 300,000 to 350,000 clones; 90% were seen once. The sample comprised PBMCs or T cells enriched from blood (not recorded which). All receptors come from a woman in her thirties who had been exposed to COVID-19. The CDR3 runs from the conserved cysteine through the conserved F or W. The D gene is left open where the match is weak. Clone size appears in some rows only: once, few, many, or a class for an expanded clone.

cdr3_length,j_call,d_call,v_call,clone_size,cdr3_nt,cdr3_aa
15,TRBJ2-1,.,TRBV4-2,.,TGTGCCAGCAGAGAAAGGAGGGGAGCAGTAAATGAGCAGTTCTTC,CASRERRGAVNEQFF
16,TRBJ2-2,.,TRBV30,.,TGTGCCTGGAGCACGTTTCAGGGTCGGAACTCCGGGGAGCTGTTTTTT,CAWSTFQGRNSGELFF
13,TRBJ1-2,.,TRBV19,once,TGTGCCAGTCGCAGGACGGGAAACTATGGCTACACCTTC,CASRRTGNYGYTF
14,TRBJ2-3,.,TRBV29-1,.,TGCAGCGTTGAGGGCGGGGAAGGCACAGATACGCAGTATTTT,CSVEGGEGTDTQYF
13,TRBJ1-5,.,TRBV7-7,.,TGTGCCAGTCACGGGACACTTTATCAGCCCCAGCATTTT,CASHGTLYQPQHF
14,TRBJ1-5,TRBD1,TRBV2,.,TGTGCCAGCAGTGACTCAGGGGGCCATCAGCCCCAGCATTTT,CASSDSGGHQPQHF
16,TRBJ1-4,TRBD1,TRBV9,.,TGTGCCAGCACCCAAGGAACAGGGGCCCTAAATGAAAAACTGTTTTTT,CASTQGTGALNEKLFF
14,TRBJ2-7,.,TRBV10-1,.,TGCGCCAGCAGCGGCGGGGGCGCCTCCTACGAGCAGTACTTC,CASSGGGASYEQYF
15,TRBJ1-2,TRBD1,TRBV6-1,.,TGTGCCAGCAGTGAAGTAGGACAGGGACCTTATGGCTACACCTTC,CASSEVGQGPYGYTF
15,TRBJ1-1,.,TRBV12-5,once,TGTGCTAGTGGTTTGTCGGTTCTTCCGGACACTGAAGCTTTCTTT,CASGLSVLPDTEAFF
16,TRBJ2-5,TRBD2,TRBV7-6,.,TGTGCCAGCAGGCGCCTTGGGCGGGGGGCCCAAGAGACCCAGTACTTC,CASRRLGRGAQETQYF
14,TRBJ1-1,TRBD1,TRBV24-1,.,TGTGCCACCAGTGAACCCGGGACAGGGCTTGGAGCTTTCTTT,CATSEPGTGLGAFF
16,TRBJ2-1,TRBD2,TRBV4-3,.,TGCGCCAGCAGCACACGGACTAGCGGGGTATACAATGAGCAGTTCTTC,CASSTRTSGVYNEQFF
11,TRBJ2-7,.,TRBV21-1,.,TGTGCCAGCAGCCTTCTTCCCGAGCAGTACTTC,CASSLLPEQYF
17,TRBJ1-6,.,TRBV5-6,.,TGTGCCAGCAGCTTGGCCTTGGGGCAGGGTGGTAATTCACCCCTCCACTTT,CASSLALGQGGNSPLHF
14,TRBJ1-3,TRBD1,TRBV30,.,TGTGCCTGGAGTCGGGACAGCCGTGGAAACACCATATATTTT,CAWSRDSRGNTIYF
16,TRBJ1-5,TRBD1,TRBV12-5,.,TGTGCTAGTGGCCACGTGAGGACAGGGATGGTCCAGCCCCAGCATTTT,CASGHVRTGMVQPQHF
13,TRBJ2-7,.,TRBV6-1,.,TGTGCCAGCAGTGAAGTTGCAGGGGACGAGCAGTACTTC,CASSEVAGDEQYF
18,TRBJ1-5,.,TRBV24-1,.,TGTGCCACCAGTGCCCGACATAGCAGGGTAGAGCGCAATCAGCCCCAGCATTTT,CATSARHSRVERNQPQHF
15,TRBJ1-1,TRBD1,TRBV6-2/TRBV6-3,.,TGTGCCAGCAGTTACCCAGGGACAGGGATCACTGAAGCTTTCTTT,CASSYPGTGITEAFF
13,TRBJ1-3,.,TRBV5-4,.,TGTGCCAGCAGCCTCCAGGGAGGAAACACCATATATTTT,CASSLQGGNTIYF
16,TRBJ2-1,TRBD1,TRBV5-1,.,TGCGCCAGCAGCTTGGATACGACAGGGGCTTACAATGAGCAGTTCTTC,CASSLDTTGAYNEQFF
16,TRBJ2-2,TRBD2,TRBV5-1,.,TGCGCCAGCAGCTTGCTAAGCGGGGAAAACACCGGGGAGCTGTTTTTT,CASSLLSGENTGELFF
13,TRBJ2-7,.,TRBV12-2,.,TGTGCAAGTCGCTTAGAAAGGGGGCGGGAGCAGTACTTC,CASRLERGREQYF
13,TRBJ1-1,TRBD1,TRBV4-1,.,TGCGCCAGCAGGCGGACAGGGAACACTGAAGCTTTCTTT,CASRRTGNTEAFF
15,TRBJ2-5,TRBD1,TRBV24-1,.,TGTGCCACCAGTGATAGTAGGACAGGGGGCGAGACCCAGTACTTC,CATSDSRTGGETQYF
17,TRBJ2-2,TRBD2,TRBV5-4,.,TGTGCCAGCAGGAACACTGCGGGGGGATGGTACACCGGGGAGCTGTTTTTT,CASRNTAGGWYTGELFF
13,TRBJ2-5,.,TRBV3-1/TRBV3-2,.,TGTGCCAGCAGCTTACTAGCAAAAGAGACCCAGTACTTC,CASSLLAKETQYF
15,TRBJ1-2,.,TRBV7-2,.,TGTGCCAGCAGCTTAGCGCGGGAAGGCCTGGGTGGCTACACCTTC,CASSLAREGLGGYTF
15,TRBJ2-1,TRBD2,TRBV2,.,TGTGCCAGCAGGCCTACTAGCGAGACTATGAACGAGCAGTTCTTC,CASRPTSETMNEQFF
13,TRBJ1-3,.,TRBV19,.,TGTGCCAGTAGTCCCTTCTCTGGAAACACCATATATTTT,CASSPFSGNTIYF
19,TRBJ2-2,.,TRBV7-3,.,TGTGCCAGCAGTTTAAGACCACATTTGGGTCGACTCAACACCGGGGAGCTGTTTTTT,CASSLRPHLGRLNTGELFF
13,TRBJ1-2,.,TRBV27,.,TGTGCCAGCAGTTTAACAGGGACCTATGGCTACACCTTC,CASSLTGTYGYTF
15,TRBJ2-6,.,TRBV5-6,.,TGTGCCAGCAGCTTCTCTAGCTCTGGGGCCAACGTCCTGACTTTC,CASSFSSSGANVLTF
14,TRBJ1-2,.,TRBV18,once,TGTGCCAGCTCTCCAGGCGGGGGGGACTATGGCTACACCTTC,CASSPGGGDYGYTF
13,TRBJ2-1,.,TRBV6-5,.,TGTGCCAGCAGTCGCGACAGTTATGGAAAGCAGTTCTTC,CASSRDSYGKQFF
13,TRBJ1-2,.,TRBV3-1/TRBV3-2,.,TGTGCCAGCACCTTGACACCGTCCTATGGCTACACCTTC,CASTLTPSYGYTF
16,TRBJ2-1,TRBD2,TRBV6-5,.,TGTGCCAGCAGTTATGGACTAGCCGGTACCTACAATGAGCAGTTCTTC,CASSYGLAGTYNEQFF
15,TRBJ2-7,TRBD1,TRBV6-6,once,TGTGCCAGCAGCCACCGGGACAGGGGCTCCTACGAGCAGTACTTC,CASSHRDRGSYEQYF
15,TRBJ2-7,TRBD2,TRBV5-1,once,TGCGCCAGCAGCTTGAGTCCTAGCGGGGCCTACGAGCAGTACTTC,CASSLSPSGAYEQYF
15,TRBJ2-4,.,TRBV7-2,.,TGTGCCAGCAGTAGACCTAGGGGGGGTCAAAACATTCAGTACTTC,CASSRPRGGQNIQYF
12,TRBJ1-4,.,TRBV19,.,TGTGCCAGTATTGGCCGAAATGAAAAACTGTTTTTT,CASIGRNEKLFF
12,TRBJ2-3,.,TRBV12-3/TRBV12-4,.,TGTGCCAGCAGTTTAGCACGGGATACGCAGTATTTT,CASSLARDTQYF
17,TRBJ1-6,TRBD1,TRBV5-5,.,TGTGCCAGCAGCTTAGGGGACAGACTTTACTATAATTCACCCCTCCACTTT,CASSLGDRLYYNSPLHF
18,TRBJ2-2,TRBD1,TRBV18,.,TGTGCCAGCTCACCACCGGGGGCAGGGGGCACGAACACCGGGGAGCTGTTTTTT,CASSPPGAGGTNTGELFF
16,TRBJ2-5,TRBD2,TRBV3-1/TRBV3-2,.,TGTGCCAGCAGCCAAGTAGGGCGGGGGGGCCAAGAGACCCAGTACTTC,CASSQVGRGGQETQYF
16,TRBJ1-1,TRBD1,TRBV19,.,TGTGCCAGTAGTATAGGGGCAGGGGGCCGGTACACTGAAGCTTTCTTT,CASSIGAGGRYTEAFF
13,TRBJ1-2,.,TRBV9,.,TGTGCCAGCAGCGTAGGGCAAGGAGGGGGCTACACCTTC,CASSVGQGGGYTF
17,TRBJ1-3,TRBD1,TRBV4-1,.,TGCGCCAGCAGCCAAGGGGGACAGGGGGTTACTGGAAACACCATATATTTT,CASSQGGQGVTGNTIYF
14,TRBJ1-2,TRBD1,TRBV6-5,once,TGTGCCAGCAGTTCCACAGGGGGGTACTATGGCTACACCTTC,CASSSTGGYYGYTF
16,TRBJ1-3,.,TRBV3-1/TRBV3-2,.,TGTGCCAGCAGCCAAGGGGCAGGTCTCTCTGGAAACACCATATATTTT,CASSQGAGLSGNTIYF
14,TRBJ2-7,TRBD1,TRBV3-1/TRBV3-2,.,TGTGCCAGCAGCCGTCGGGACAGCTCCTACGAGCAGTACTTC,CASSRRDSSYEQYF
13,TRBJ1-1,.,TRBV18,.,TGTGCCAGCTCACCCACCAGGGTCACTGAAGCTTTCTTT,CASSPTRVTEAFF